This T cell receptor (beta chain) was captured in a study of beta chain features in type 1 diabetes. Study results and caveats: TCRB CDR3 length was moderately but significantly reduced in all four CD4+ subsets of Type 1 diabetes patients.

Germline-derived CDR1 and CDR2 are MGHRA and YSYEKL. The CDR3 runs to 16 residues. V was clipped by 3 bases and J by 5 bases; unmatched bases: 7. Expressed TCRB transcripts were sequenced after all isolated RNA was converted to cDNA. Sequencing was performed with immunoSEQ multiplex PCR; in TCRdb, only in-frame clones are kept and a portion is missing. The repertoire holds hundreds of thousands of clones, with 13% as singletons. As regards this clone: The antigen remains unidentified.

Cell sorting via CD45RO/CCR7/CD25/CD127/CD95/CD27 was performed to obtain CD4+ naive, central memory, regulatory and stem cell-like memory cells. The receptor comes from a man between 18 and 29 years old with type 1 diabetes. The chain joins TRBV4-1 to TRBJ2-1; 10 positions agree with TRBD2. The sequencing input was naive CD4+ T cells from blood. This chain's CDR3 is CASSHVGLAVHNEQFF. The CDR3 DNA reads TGCGCCAGCAGCCACGTTGGACTAGCGGTCCACAATGAGCAGTTCTTC.